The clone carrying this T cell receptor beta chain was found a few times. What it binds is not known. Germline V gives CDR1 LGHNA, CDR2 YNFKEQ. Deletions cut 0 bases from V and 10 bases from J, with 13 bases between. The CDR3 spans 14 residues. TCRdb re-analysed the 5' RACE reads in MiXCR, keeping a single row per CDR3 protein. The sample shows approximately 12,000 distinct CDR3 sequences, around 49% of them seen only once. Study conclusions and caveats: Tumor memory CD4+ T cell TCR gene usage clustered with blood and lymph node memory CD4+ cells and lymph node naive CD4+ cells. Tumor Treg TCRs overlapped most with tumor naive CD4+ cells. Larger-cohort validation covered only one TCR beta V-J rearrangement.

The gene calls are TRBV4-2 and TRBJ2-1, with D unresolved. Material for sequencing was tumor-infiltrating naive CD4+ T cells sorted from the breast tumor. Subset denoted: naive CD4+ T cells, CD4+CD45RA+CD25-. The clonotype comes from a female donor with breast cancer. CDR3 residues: CASSQEGRTREQFF. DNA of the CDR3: TGTGCCAGCAGCCAAGAGGGCCGCACCCGGGAGCAGTTCTTC.